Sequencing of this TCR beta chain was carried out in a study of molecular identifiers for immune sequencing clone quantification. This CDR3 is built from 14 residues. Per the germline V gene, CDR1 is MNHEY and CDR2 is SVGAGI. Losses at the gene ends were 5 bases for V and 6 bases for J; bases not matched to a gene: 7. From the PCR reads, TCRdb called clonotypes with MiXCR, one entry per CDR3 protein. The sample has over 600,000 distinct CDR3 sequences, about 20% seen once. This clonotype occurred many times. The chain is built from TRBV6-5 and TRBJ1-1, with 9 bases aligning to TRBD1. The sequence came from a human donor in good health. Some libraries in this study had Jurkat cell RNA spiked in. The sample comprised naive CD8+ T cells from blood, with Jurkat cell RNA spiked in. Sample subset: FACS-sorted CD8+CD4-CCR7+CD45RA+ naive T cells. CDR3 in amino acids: CASSRDREIPEAFF. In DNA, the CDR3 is TGTGCCAGCAGTCGGGACAGGGAAATCCCTGAAGCTTTCTTT.